This T cell receptor beta chain was documented in a study of T-cell reconstitution after alpha-beta-depleted transplantation in children. Library preparation (for TCRbeta) was performed with unique molecular identifiers. TCRdb independently ran MiXCR on the PCR reads; one entry per CDR3 protein. The sample holds about 400,000 distinct CDR3 sequences, about 14% seen once. This clonotype was counted many times. This clonotype originated in a human donor who donated a stem cell graft to a child with Fanconi anemia. The source material was PBMCs, sampled from the stem cell graft.

CDR3 DNA: TGTGCCAGCAGCTGGGACAGGGGGCGAACCGGGGAGCTGTTTTTT. As protein: CASSWDRGRTGELFF. The gene calls are TRBV5-6 and TRBJ2-2; TRBD1 matches at 12 bases. V lost 3 bases to trimming and J lost 5 bases; unmatched junction nucleotides: 2. The CDR3 runs to 15 residues. CDR1 and CDR2 (germline): SGHDT, YYEEEE.